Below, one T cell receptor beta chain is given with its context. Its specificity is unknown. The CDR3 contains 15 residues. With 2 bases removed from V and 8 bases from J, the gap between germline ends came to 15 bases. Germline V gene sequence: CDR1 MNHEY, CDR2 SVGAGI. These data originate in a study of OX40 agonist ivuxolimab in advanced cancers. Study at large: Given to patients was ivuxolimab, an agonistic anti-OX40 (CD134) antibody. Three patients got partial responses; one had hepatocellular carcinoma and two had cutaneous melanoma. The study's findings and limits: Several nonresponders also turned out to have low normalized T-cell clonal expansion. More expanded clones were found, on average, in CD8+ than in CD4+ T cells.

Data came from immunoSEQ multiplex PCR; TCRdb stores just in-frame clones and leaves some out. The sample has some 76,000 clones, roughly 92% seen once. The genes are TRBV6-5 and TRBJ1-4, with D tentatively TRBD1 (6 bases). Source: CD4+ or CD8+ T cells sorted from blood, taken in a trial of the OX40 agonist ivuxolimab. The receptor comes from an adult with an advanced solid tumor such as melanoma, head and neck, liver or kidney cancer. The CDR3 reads CASSYRGTGREKLFF. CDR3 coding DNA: TGTGCCAGCAGTTACCGCGGAACAGGGCGAGAAAAACTGTTTTTT.